The T cell receptor beta chain described here comes from a study of blood T cell repertoires in COVID-19. The assay was immunoSEQ multiplex PCR, and TCRdb's table has in-frame clones only and misses some. The repertoire consists of 110,000 to 150,000 clones, with 65% to 85% occurring once and the leading ten covering around 5%. The V end was cut by 0 bases, the J end by 0 bases, with 9 bases between. Germline lookup yields CDR1 SGDLS and CDR2 YYNGEE. This CDR3 contains 15 residues. The V gene is TRBV9, the J gene TRBJ2-5; D unresolved. The TCR comes from a woman aged 45 to 65 with acute or convalescent COVID-19. Input material: peripheral blood. CDR3 residues: CASSVAPQDQETQYF. The CDR3 DNA follows: TGTGCCAGCAGCGTAGCTCCCCAGGACCAAGAGACCCAGTACTTC.